The 29 T cell receptor beta chains in this list originate from one sample, sequenced in a study of regulatory T cells in long-lasting Graves disease (dated by TCRdb to about 2021). Library preparation was by multiplex PCR. TCRdb lists the instrument as Illumina HiSeq 4000. TCR beta libraries were built with iRepertoire HTBI primers and Arm-PCR amplification of CDR3 regions. Using fastp at Q25 and MiXCR, TCRdb reprocessed the public reads and kept productive beta chains. One record per CDR3 amino acid sequence lists the most common genes and DNA. Here the sample has hundreds of thousands of distinct CDR3 sequences; 16% occur a single time. About 25% of the sample goes to the ten largest clones. Reading the label with the study, this specimen's time point is: newly diagnosed GD, antithyroid drugs for less than 3 months. For both TCR sequencing and RNA sequencing, RNA was extracted from PBMCs using TRIzol.

These data also featured in a second study, about T cells in Graves' hyperthyroidism and ophthalmopathy.

The starting material was peripheral blood mononuclear cells (PBMCs), obtained at new diagnosis, from a patient treated with antithyroid drugs. These receptors were taken from a woman aged 35-60 years with Graves disease. Donor details come from another sample of the same person, matched by shared clones.

This CDR3 reads CASSHTNYGYTF. CDR3 DNA sequence: TGTGCCAGCAGCCACACTAACTATGGCTACACCTTC. The gene calls are TRBV3-1 and TRBJ1-2; D is ambiguous. Deletions cut 3 bases from V and 0 bases from J, with 2 bases between. CDR1 and CDR2 from the germline V gene are LGHDT and YNNKEL (reference sequence). The CDR3 loop spans 12 amino acids.

There are many counts of this clonotype. This chain joins TRBV11-2 and TRBJ2-3; no firm D call. This CDR3 region has 12 residues. Germline values: CDR1 SGHAT, CDR2 FQNNGV. V dropped 4 bases and J dropped 8 bases, with 10 bases sitting between them. CDR3 region: CASSSEGPTQYF. The CDR3 nucleotides read TGTGCCAGCAGCTCCGAAGGGCCTACGCAGTATTTT.

This clonotype appeared once. The chain carries TRBV5-1 and TRBJ2-7; 8 bases line up with TRBD1. Unmatched junction bases numbered 7, after V lost 3 bases and J lost 2 bases. The CDR3 covers 15 residues. Per the germline V gene, CDR1 is SGHRS and CDR2 is YFSETQ. This chain's CDR3 is CASSSQGGFAYEQYF. In DNA form, the CDR3 reads TGCGCCAGCAGCTCACAGGGGGGTTTCGCCTACGAGCAGTACTTC.

This clonotype was recorded many times. The chain employs TRBV20-1 and TRBJ2-1; 9 bases map to TRBD2. The ends lost 6 bases at V and 8 bases at J; junction bases unmatched: 14. The CDR3 length is 15 residues. From germline, CDR1 is DFQATT and CDR2 SNEGSKA (reference sequence). CDR3 nucleotide sequence: TGCAGTGCGCAAGCCGGGACTAGCCGCTTTGATGAGCAGTTCTTC. Its protein is CSAQAGTSRFDEQFF.

There are a few counts of this clonotype. The chain carries TRBV20-1 and TRBJ1-1, with no clear D. The CDR3 has 13 amino acids. The V and J ends lost 4 bases and 1 base respectively, with 10 bases between them. The germline CDR1 and CDR2 sequences are DFQATT and SNEGSKA (reference sequence). CDR3 residues: CSAIGASNTEAFF. CDR3 DNA: TGCAGTGCTATAGGAGCGTCGAACACTGAAGCTTTCTTT.

This clonotype turned up a few times. The chain employs TRBV3-1 and TRBJ1-4, with D possibly being TRBD1 (6 bases). V lost 4 bases to trimming and J lost 9 bases, with 21 bases between them. CDR1 and CDR2 (germline): LGHDT, YNNKEL (reference sequence). The CDR3 runs to 16 residues. CDR3 DNA sequence: TGTGCCAGCAGCCGACACAGGGACCCAGATTCGAAAAAACTGTTTTTT. It is translated as CASSRHRDPDSKKLFF.

The genes are TRBV20-1 and TRBJ2-1; 9 nucleotides line up with TRBD2. This CDR3 contains 15 residues. Per the germline V gene, CDR1 is DFQATT and CDR2 is SNEGSKA (reference sequence). The junction had 13 bases not matched to a gene; V was cut back by 3 bases and J by 10 bases. The CDR3 DNA reads as TGCAGTGCTAGGGGTAGCGGGGGTAAAGGAGGAGAGCAGTTCTTC. It translates to CSARGSGGKGGEQFF.

There are many counts of this clonotype. The chain links TRBV28 to TRBJ1-1; perhaps TRBD1 as D (6 bases). The CDR3 loop spans 14 amino acids. Deletions cut 7 bases from V and 5 bases from J, with 17 bases between. The germline CDR1 and CDR2 sequences are MDHEN and SYDVKM. The CDR3 is CASTETRGRTEAFF. The DNA of the CDR3 is TGTGCCAGCACCGAAACCAGGGGCCGGACTGAAGCTTTCTTT.

In nucleotides, the CDR3 is TGCAGTGCTAGGTCTCCGACTAGCGACTCCTACAATGAGCAGTTCTTC. Amino acid sequence: CSARSPTSDSYNEQFF. The chain combines TRBV20-1 with TRBJ2-1; 8 bases match TRBD2. Germline loops: CDR1 DFQATT, CDR2 SNEGSKA (reference sequence). This CDR3 contains 16 residues. V lost 3 bases, J lost 0 bases, and 7 bases stayed unmatched.

This chain uses TRBV6-5 with TRBJ1-6; no reliable D call. Trimming shortened V by 2 bases and J by 0 bases, and 14 bases separated the two germline ends. This CDR3 is 18 amino acids long. In germline, CDR1 is MNHEY, CDR2 SVGAGI. CDR3 protein: CASSYGNRPSSYNSPLHF. The CDR3 DNA reads as TGTGCCAGCAGTTACGGAAACCGGCCGAGCTCCTATAATTCACCCCTCCACTTT.

This clonotype occurred a few times. The chain carries TRBV5-1 and TRBJ1-3; 7 nucleotides agree with TRBD1. The trim removed 4 bases at V and 6 bases at J, leaving 13 bases unmatched. The V gene's germline CDR1 is SGHRS and CDR2 YFSETQ. The CDR3 sequence is 16 residues long. CDR3 sequence (DNA): TGCGCCAGCAGCCTATGGACAGGACCCCGGGAAAACACCATATATTTT. It is translated as CASSLWTGPRENTIYF.

This clonotype was observed at least ten times. CDR3 DNA sequence: TGTGCCTGGAATTCTGGGCAGCCGAACACTGAAGCTTTCTTT. Encoded protein: CAWNSGQPNTEAFF. The rearrangement joins TRBV30 to TRBJ1-1; unclear D gene. Between the trimmed V and J ends, which lost 4 bases and 1 base, there was a span of 13 bases. Germline loops: CDR1 GTSNPN, CDR2 SVGIG (reference sequence). This CDR3 contains 14 residues.

V gene TRBV18 combines with J gene TRBJ2-7; possibly TRBD1 for D (5 bases). The V gene lost 4 bases and the J gene lost 0 bases, with 7 bases spanning the gap. Germline lookup yields CDR1 KGHSH and CDR2 LQKENI. This CDR3 has 13 amino acids. The CDR3 loop reads CASSQQDSYEQYF. DNA for the CDR3: TGTGCCAGCTCACAACAGGACTCCTACGAGCAGTACTTC.

At least ten counts were recorded for this clonotype. This sequence joins TRBV28 and TRBJ1-2, with TRBD1 identical over 7 bases. Per the germline V gene, CDR1 is MDHEN and CDR2 is SYDVKM. This CDR3 region has 14 residues. The J segment lost 8 bases and the V segment lost 5 bases, leaving 11 bases of the junction unmatched. The DNA of the CDR3 is TGTGCCAGCAGTCCCAAGGGGGCCGCTCAGGGCTACACCTTC. Amino acids: CASSPKGAAQGYTF.

This clonotype was observed at least ten times. The CDR3 reads CSVEVPEAFF. The CDR3 bases are TGCAGCGTTGAGGTCCCTGAAGCTTTCTTT. The chain carries TRBV29-1 and TRBJ1-1; no clear D gene. Trimming took 3 bases from V and 6 from J, leaving 5 bases between them. The CDR3 runs 10 residues. Germline assignment: CDR1 SQVTM and CDR2 ANQGSEA.

This chain joins TRBV19 and TRBJ2-7; TRBD1 is a possible D gene (6 bases). V was pared by 6 bases and J by 3 bases, with 21 bases between. Germline V lookup: CDR1 LNHDA, CDR2 SQIVND (reference sequence). The CDR3 is 16 residues long. CDR3 residues: CASSSKLGALHYEQYF. DNA for the CDR3: TGTGCCAGTAGCTCAAAATTGGGGGCGTTACACTACGAGCAGTACTTC. Looking up the rest from reference TRBV19 and TRBJ2-7 gives the full variable domain: DGGITQSPKYLFRKEGQNVTLSCEQNLNHDAMYWYRQDPGQGLRLIYYSQIVNDFQKGDIAEGYSVSREKKESFPLTVTSAQKNPTAFYLCASSSKLGALHYEQYFGPGTRLTVT.

This clonotype was picked up a small number of times. The V call is TRBV2, the J call TRBJ1-5, with a tentative D call TRBD1 (6 bases). CDR3 length equals 16 residues. Trimming stripped 6 bases from V and 0 bases from J, with 15 bases between. Germline V lookup: CDR1 SNHLY, CDR2 FYNNEI. DNA for the CDR3: TGTGCCAGCAGCTACCGGGACACGAATAGCAATCAGCCCCAGCATTTT. Its protein product is CASSYRDTNSNQPQHF.

This clonotype was recorded many times. Here the CDR3 DNA reads TGTGCCAGCAGCAACTTCCCCACTGAAGCTTTCTTT. This translates into CASSNFPTEAFF. This chain connects TRBV2 to TRBJ1-1; D is ambiguous. The germline V gene encodes CDR1 SNHLY and CDR2 FYNNEI. The CDR3 is 12 amino acids. V lost 6 bases and J 4 bases, leaving 9 bases between the germline ends.

This clonotype was counted many times. The rearrangement links TRBV27 to TRBJ2-1; 11 bases align to TRBD2. V dropped 5 bases and J dropped 7; count of bases not matched to a gene: 13. The CDR3 is 17 amino acids. Germline CDR1 is MNHEY and CDR2 is SMNVEV (reference sequence). In DNA, the CDR3 is TGTGCCAGCAGTCCCCTGGCTAGCGGGGGGCGGGGAAATGAGCAGTTCTTC. Encoded protein: CASSPLASGGRGNEQFF.

The chain uses TRBV6-1 and TRBJ2-3; TRBD1 agrees at 9 bases. Germline CDR1 is MNHNS and CDR2 is SASEGT. The CDR3 has 15 amino acids. For the CDR3, the DNA is TGTGAGGGGCGGGACGGGACAGGGAGCACAGATACGCAGTATTTT. Translated: CEGRDGTGSTDTQYF.

This clonotype was counted ten times or more. The chain carries TRBV2 and TRBJ2-7, with 9 bases lining up with TRBD1. There are 15 residues in the CDR3. V trimming: 8 bases; J trimming: 2 bases; junction bases outside the gene matches: 10. The germline gives CDR1 SNHLY, CDR2 FYNNEI. CDR3 sequence reads: CASVSGQGKTYEQYF. CDR3 bases: TGTGCCAGCGTCTCGGGACAGGGAAAAACCTACGAGCAGTACTTC.

This clonotype was detected ten times or more. This chain connects TRBV20-1 to TRBJ2-7, with 10 bases matching TRBD1. The CDR3 has 14 amino acids. The germline CDR1 and CDR2 sequences are DFQATT and SNEGSKA (reference sequence). Losses at the gene ends were 3 bases for V and 5 bases for J; bases not matched to a gene: 7. The chain's CDR3 is CSARATGGLNEQYF. CDR3 nucleotide sequence: TGCAGTGCTAGGGCGACAGGGGGCCTCAACGAGCAGTACTTC.

There are a few counts of this clonotype. The gene calls are TRBV28 and TRBJ2-2; 8 bases line up with TRBD1. The CDR3 runs to 17 residues. Germline values: CDR1 MDHEN, CDR2 SYDVKM. The V segment lost 5 bases and the J segment 4 bases; nucleotides outside the gene matches: 12. The CDR3 nucleotides are TGTGCCAGCAGTCTTTACCGGACAGGGTCGGGCACCGGGGAGCTGTTTTTT. This translates into CASSLYRTGSGTGELFF. Based on the CDR3 plus reference TRBV28 and TRBJ2-2, the full variable domain is DVKVTQSSRYLVKRTGEKVFLECVQDMDHENMFWYRQDPGLGLRLIYFSYDVKMKEKGDIPEGYSVSREKKERFSLILESASTNQTSMYLCASSLYRTGSGTGELFFGEGSRLTVL.

This clonotype was counted ten times or more. The chain recombines TRBV6-1 with TRBJ2-7, with 9 bases matching TRBD1. This CDR3 comprises 17 residues. J gave up 3 bases and V 0 bases, and 9 bases lay outside the gene matches. CDR1 is MNHNS and CDR2 is SASEGT in the germline V gene. The CDR3 loop is CASSEAPQDRGVYEQYF. The CDR3 coding sequence is TGTGCCAGCAGTGAAGCCCCACAGGACAGGGGAGTCTACGAGCAGTACTTC.

Here the CDR3 DNA reads TGTGCCAGCAGCGTTGGGACTAGCGGGGCCACGTACTTC. This gives the protein CASSVGTSGATYF. The gene calls are TRBV9 and TRBJ2-7; 13 positions agree with TRBD2. CDR3 size: 13 residues. CDR1 is SGDLS and CDR2 is YYNGEE in the germline V gene. V lost 2 bases, J lost 12 bases, and 5 bases stayed unmatched.

This clonotype was observed many times. The V and J genes are TRBV10-1 and TRBJ2-2; weak D call: TRBD2 (6 bases). The CDR3 covers 13 residues. CDR1 is WNHNN and CDR2 is SYGVQD in the germline V gene (reference sequence). V lost 6 bases and J 7 bases, leaving 12 bases between the germline ends. The CDR3 nucleotides are TGCGCCAGCAGGGCGGGACGTGGCGGGGAGCTGTTTTTT. This codes for CASRAGRGGELFF.

This clonotype appeared a few times. V usage is TRBV28 and J usage is TRBJ2-5, with 15 nucleotides matching TRBD2. The germline gives CDR1 MDHEN, CDR2 SYDVKM. Losses at the gene ends were 4 bases for V and 9 bases for J; bases not matched to a gene: 27. The CDR3 has 22 amino acids. The CDR3 loop is CASSSSGTTLPGLAGGLRAQYF. CDR3 nucleotides: TGTGCCAGCAGTTCTTCCGGGACCACTCTCCCGGGACTAGCGGGAGGACTCAGGGCCCAGTACTTC.

V is TRBV30 and J is TRBJ2-2; D gene ambiguous. Germline V CDR1 and CDR2: GTSNPN, SVGIG (reference sequence). V was cut by 5 bases and J by 1 base, with 5 bases left in between. The length of the CDR3 is 12 residues. The CDR3 region is CAWQLNTGELFF. DNA of the CDR3: TGTGCCTGGCAGTTGAACACCGGGGAGCTGTTTTTT.

This clonotype was seen many times. The chain has TRBV10-1 and TRBJ1-1; D possibly corresponds to TRBD1 (5 bases). Germline V gene data show CDR1 as WNHNN and CDR2 as SYGVQD (reference sequence). The V and J ends lost 3 bases and 5 bases respectively, with 16 bases between them. The CDR3 is 15 residues long. CDR3 loop: CASSETLGRATEAFF. The CDR3 DNA is TGCGCCAGCAGTGAAACCCTCGGCAGGGCGACTGAAGCTTTCTTT.